This T cell receptor (beta chain) was profiled in a study of post-analysis software for immune sequencing data. The sample holds a few counts of this clonotype. Its antigen is not identified. Researchers reported that TCR beta cDNA libraries carried unique molecular identifiers. Some 500,000 cDNA molecules were recovered from an input of roughly 0.85 to 10 million T cells. TCRdb redid the calling of the PCR reads with MiXCR, one entry per CDR3 protein. The sample holds about 540,000 distinct CDR3 sequences, 30% to 40% seen once. Study-wide results and caveats: Analysis by F measure revealed that same-batch samples clustered strongly together.

This receptor was taken from a girl younger than 18 with multiple sclerosis. The specimen was blood.

For the CDR3, the DNA is TGCAGTGCCCTAACCACAGATACGCAGTATTTT. Translation gives CSALTTDTQYF. The rearrangement joins TRBV20-1 to TRBJ2-3; no definite D call. This CDR3 region has 11 residues. The germline gives CDR1 DFQATT, CDR2 SNEGSKA (reference sequence). V was cut by 6 bases and J by 2 bases, with 6 bases left in between.